The rows below give T cell receptor beta chains drawn from one sample of a study of blood T cell repertoires in COVID-19. Measured with immunoSEQ multiplex PCR; TCRdb has only the in-frame clones, and not every one. The sample records approximately 150,000 clones, roughly 87% being singletons. The sequenced sample consisted of peripheral blood. The receptors were gathered from a human donor in a cohort sampled during active COVID-19. The CDR3 runs from the conserved cysteine through the conserved F or W. The D gene is left open where the match is weak. Clone size is shown for a subset of rows, as once, few, many or a class of expanded clone.

V gene,D gene,J gene,clone size,CDR3 length,CDR3 protein,CDR3 DNA
TRBV7-3,TRBD2,TRBJ2-7,NA,15,CASSFLAGASYEQYF,TGTGCCAGCAGCTTTCTAGCGGGGGCGAGCTACGAGCAGTACTTC
TRBV6-5,TRBD1,TRBJ1-6,once,14,CASKPGQGNSPLHF,TGTGCCAGCAAGCCGGGACAGGGAAATTCACCCCTCCACTTT
TRBV5-6,NA,TRBJ1-3,NA,17,CASSQRAQGSPGNTIYF,TGTGCCAGCAGCCAACGCGCCCAGGGCAGTCCTGGAAACACCATATATTTT
TRBV4-2,TRBD2,TRBJ2-1,NA,17,CASSQAGLAGAGNEQFF,TGTGCCAGCAGCCAAGCGGGGCTAGCGGGAGCGGGGAATGAGCAGTTCTTC
TRBV3-1/TRBV3-2,NA,TRBJ2-7,NA,12,CASSQVAGLFTF,TGTGCCAGCAGCCAAGTCGCAGGACTCTTCACTTTC
TRBV13,NA,TRBJ1-1,NA,14,CASSSQGRGTEAFF,TGTGCCAGCAGCTCACAGGGAAGGGGGACTGAAGCTTTCTTT
TRBV29-1,TRBD1,TRBJ1-1,NA,14,CSVVPGQKNTEAFF,TGCAGCGTTGTTCCGGGACAGAAGAACACTGAAGCTTTCTTT
TRBV11-2,TRBD2,TRBJ2-7,NA,16,CASSLWVAGRSYEQYF,TGTGCCAGCAGCTTATGGGTAGCGGGTCGCTCCTACGAGCAGTACTTC
TRBV9,NA,TRBJ1-1,NA,13,CASGPVGGPEAFF,TGTGCCAGCGGCCCAGTTGGCGGGCCTGAAGCTTTCTTT
TRBV4-3,NA,TRBJ1-5,NA,15,CASSQVRGELQPQHF,TGCGCCAGCAGCCAAGTCCGTGGGGAGCTACAGCCCCAGCATTTT
TRBV11-2,TRBD1,TRBJ2-1,NA,15,CASSPTGGNYNEQFF,TGTGCCAGCAGCCCGACAGGGGGCAACTACAATGAGCAGTTCTTC
TRBV29-1,NA,TRBJ2-3,NA,12,CSVSPGTDTQYF,TGCAGCGTTAGCCCCGGCACAGATACGCAGTATTTT
TRBV9,NA,TRBJ1-1,NA,14,CASSVDPLVTEAFF,TGTGCCAGCAGCGTAGATCCCCTCGTGACTGAAGCTTTCTTT
TRBV14,NA,TRBJ2-5,NA,15,CASSQGAGLWETQYF,TGTGCCAGCAGCCAAGGAGCGGGCCTTTGGGAGACCCAGTACTTC
TRBV7-2,TRBD2,TRBJ2-7,once,17,CASSLASSGGLIYEQYF,TGTGCCAGCAGCTTAGCGTCCAGCGGGGGCCTAATTTACGAGCAGTACTTC